This T cell receptor (beta chain) was documented in a study of Graves' ophthalmopathy and Graves' hyperthyroidism. V gave up 4 bases and J gave up 4 bases, with 16 bases separating them. Germline CDR1 MNHNS, CDR2 SASEGT. The CDR3 is 15 residues long. Hyperthyroidism in these 18- to 65-year-old patients was newly diagnosed, lasting under 2 months. Points on this clonotype: The antigen remains unidentified.

RNA served as the template for amplifying TCR beta CDR3 regions. RT-PCR with HTBI primers came first, then second-round multiplex PCR. TCRdb passed the multiplex PCR reads through MiXCR, listing each CDR3 protein once. This sample has over 500,000 distinct CDR3 sequences; 20% to 25% occur once, and the top ten carry approximately 6.5%. Study-level points and caveats: With roughly 88% sensitivity and 70% to 82% specificity, a 13-signature model separated ophthalmopathy from stable hyperthyroidism. Clonotypes were expanded in thyroid at above 0.001 frequency, and most also appeared in blood.

The chain employs TRBV6-1 and TRBJ1-1; unclear D gene. The specimen sequenced was peripheral blood. The TCR sequence derives from a woman between 18 and 29 years old with stable Graves' hyperthyroidism. Some clones in this sample may be carry-over from other donors' samples. Here the CDR3 reads CASSARNTETTEAFF. CDR3 in DNA: TGTGCCAGCAGTGCCCGAAATACAGAGACCACTGAAGCTTTCTTT.